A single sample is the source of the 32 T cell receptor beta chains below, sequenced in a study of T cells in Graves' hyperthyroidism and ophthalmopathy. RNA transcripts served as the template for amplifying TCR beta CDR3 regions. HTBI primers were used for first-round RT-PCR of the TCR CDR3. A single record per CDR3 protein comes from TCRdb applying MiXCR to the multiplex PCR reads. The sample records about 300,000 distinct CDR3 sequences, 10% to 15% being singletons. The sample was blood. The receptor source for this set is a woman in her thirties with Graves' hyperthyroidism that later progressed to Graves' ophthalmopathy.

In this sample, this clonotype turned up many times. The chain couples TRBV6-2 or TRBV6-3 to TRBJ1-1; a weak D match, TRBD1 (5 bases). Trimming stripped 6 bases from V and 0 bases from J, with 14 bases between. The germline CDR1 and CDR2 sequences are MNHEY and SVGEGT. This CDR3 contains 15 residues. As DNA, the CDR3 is TGTGCCAGCAGCCAGGGCCTTGGGATGAACACTGAAGCTTTCTTT. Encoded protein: CASSQGLGMNTEAFF.

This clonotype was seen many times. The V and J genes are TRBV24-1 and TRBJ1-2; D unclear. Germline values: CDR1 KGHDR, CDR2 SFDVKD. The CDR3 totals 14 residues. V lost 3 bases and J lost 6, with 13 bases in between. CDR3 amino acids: CATSDRGLLDGYTF. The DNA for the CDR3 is TGTGCCACCAGTGATCGCGGCCTGTTGGATGGCTACACCTTC.

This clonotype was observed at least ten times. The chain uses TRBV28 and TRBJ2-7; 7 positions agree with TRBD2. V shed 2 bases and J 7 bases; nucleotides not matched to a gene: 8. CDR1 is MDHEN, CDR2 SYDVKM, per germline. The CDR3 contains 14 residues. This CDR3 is CASSLTATSREQYF. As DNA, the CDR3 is TGTGCCAGCAGTTTAACCGCGACTAGCAGGGAGCAGTACTTC.

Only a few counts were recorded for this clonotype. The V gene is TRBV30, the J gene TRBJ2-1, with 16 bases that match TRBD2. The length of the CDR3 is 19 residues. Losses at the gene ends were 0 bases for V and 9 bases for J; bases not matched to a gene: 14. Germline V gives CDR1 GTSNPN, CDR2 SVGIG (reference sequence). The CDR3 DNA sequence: TGTGCCTGGAGTGTACCGGGACTAGCGGGAGGGTATCGAATGGGTGAGCAGTTCTTC. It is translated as CAWSVPGLAGGYRMGEQFF.

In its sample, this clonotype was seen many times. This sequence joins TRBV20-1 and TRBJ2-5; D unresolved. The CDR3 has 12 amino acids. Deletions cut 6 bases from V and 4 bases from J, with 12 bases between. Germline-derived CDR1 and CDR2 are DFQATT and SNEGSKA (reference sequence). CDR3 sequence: CSASVFRETQYF. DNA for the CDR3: TGCAGTGCCAGCGTCTTCCGAGAGACCCAGTACTTC.

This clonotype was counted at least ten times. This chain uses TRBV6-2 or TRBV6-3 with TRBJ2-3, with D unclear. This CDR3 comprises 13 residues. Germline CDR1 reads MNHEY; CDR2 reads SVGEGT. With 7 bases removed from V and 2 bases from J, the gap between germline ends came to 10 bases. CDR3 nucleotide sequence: TGTGCCAGCACATGGGCGGACACAGATACGCAGTATTTT. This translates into CASTWADTDTQYF.

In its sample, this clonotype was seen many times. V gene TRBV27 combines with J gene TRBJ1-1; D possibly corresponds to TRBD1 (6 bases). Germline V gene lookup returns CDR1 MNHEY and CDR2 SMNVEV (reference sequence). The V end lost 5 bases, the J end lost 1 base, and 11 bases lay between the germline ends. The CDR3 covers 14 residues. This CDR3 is CASSQQGENTEAFF. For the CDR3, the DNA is TGTGCCAGCAGTCAACAGGGTGAGAACACTGAAGCTTTCTTT.

DNA for the CDR3: TGTGCCAGTACCGGTTCCGGGATTTACAATGAGCAGTTCTTC. It translates to CASTGSGIYNEQFF. The J gene is TRBJ2-1, the V gene TRBV19; a weak D match, TRBD2 (5 bases). The CDR3 is 14 amino acids. Germline V gene data show CDR1 as LNHDA and CDR2 as SQIVND (reference sequence). V was cut by 7 bases and J by 4 bases, with 14 bases left in between. Using reference TRBV19 and TRBJ2-1 for the parts outside the CDR3, the full variable domain is DGGITQSPKYLFRKEGQNVTLSCEQNLNHDAMYWYRQDPGQGLRLIYYSQIVNDFQKGDIAEGYSVSREKKESFPLTVTSAQKNPTAFYLCASTGSGIYNEQFFGPGTRLTVL.

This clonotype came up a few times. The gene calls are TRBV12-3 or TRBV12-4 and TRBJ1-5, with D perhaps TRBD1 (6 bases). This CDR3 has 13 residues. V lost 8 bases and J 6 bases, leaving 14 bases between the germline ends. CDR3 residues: CASCAGGGQPQHF. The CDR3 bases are TGTGCCAGCTGTGCCGGAGGGGGTCAGCCCCAGCATTTT.

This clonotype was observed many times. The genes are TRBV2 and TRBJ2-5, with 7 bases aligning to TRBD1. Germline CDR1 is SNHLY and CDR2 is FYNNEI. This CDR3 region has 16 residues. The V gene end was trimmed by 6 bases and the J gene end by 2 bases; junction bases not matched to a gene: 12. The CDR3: CASSLQGFGKQETQYF. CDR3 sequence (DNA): TGTGCCAGCAGCTTACAGGGGTTCGGAAAACAAGAGACCCAGTACTTC.

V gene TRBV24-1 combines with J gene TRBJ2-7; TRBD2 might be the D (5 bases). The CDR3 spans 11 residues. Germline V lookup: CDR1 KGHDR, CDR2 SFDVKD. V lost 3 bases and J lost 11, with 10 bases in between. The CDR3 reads CATSDGGQEYF. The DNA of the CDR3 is TGTGCCACCAGTGATGGCGGGCAGGAGTACTTC.

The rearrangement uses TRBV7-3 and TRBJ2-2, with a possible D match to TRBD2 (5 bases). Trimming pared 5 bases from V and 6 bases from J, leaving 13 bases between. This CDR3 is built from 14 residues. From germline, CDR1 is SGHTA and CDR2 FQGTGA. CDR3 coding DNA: TGTGCCAGCAGCACGGACTCCGGTTCCGGGGAGCTGTTTTTT. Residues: CASSTDSGSGELFF.

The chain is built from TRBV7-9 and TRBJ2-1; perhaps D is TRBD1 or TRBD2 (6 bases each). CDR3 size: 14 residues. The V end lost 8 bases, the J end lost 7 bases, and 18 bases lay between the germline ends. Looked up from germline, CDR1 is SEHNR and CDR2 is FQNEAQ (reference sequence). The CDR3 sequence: CASLEGGWGNEQFF. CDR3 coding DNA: TGTGCCAGCCTTGAGGGGGGATGGGGAAATGAGCAGTTCTTC.

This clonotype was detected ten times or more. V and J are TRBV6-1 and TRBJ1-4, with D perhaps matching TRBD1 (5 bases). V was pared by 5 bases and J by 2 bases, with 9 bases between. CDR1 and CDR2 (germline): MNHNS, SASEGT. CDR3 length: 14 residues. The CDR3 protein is CASSTDNTNEKLFF. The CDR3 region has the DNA TGTGCCAGCAGTACGGACAATACTAATGAAAAACTGTTTTTT.

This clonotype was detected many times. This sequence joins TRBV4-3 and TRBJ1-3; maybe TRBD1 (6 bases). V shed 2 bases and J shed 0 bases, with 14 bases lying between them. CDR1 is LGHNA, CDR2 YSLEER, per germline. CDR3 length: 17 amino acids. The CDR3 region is CASSQRVLQGSGNTIYF. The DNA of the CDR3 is TGCGCCAGCAGCCAACGGGTCCTACAGGGCTCTGGAAACACCATATATTTT.

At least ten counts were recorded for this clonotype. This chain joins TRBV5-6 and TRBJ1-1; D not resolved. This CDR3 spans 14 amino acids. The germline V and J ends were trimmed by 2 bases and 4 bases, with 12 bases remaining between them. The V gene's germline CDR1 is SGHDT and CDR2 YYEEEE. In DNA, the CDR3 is TGTGCCAGCAGCTTAGCAGGTATGGCCACTGAAGCTTTCTTT. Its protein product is CASSLAGMATEAFF.

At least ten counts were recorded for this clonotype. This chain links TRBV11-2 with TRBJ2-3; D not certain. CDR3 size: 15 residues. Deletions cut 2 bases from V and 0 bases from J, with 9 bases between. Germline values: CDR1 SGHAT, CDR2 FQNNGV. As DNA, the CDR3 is TGTGCCAGCAGCTTAACGGGCGCTAGCACAGATACGCAGTATTTT. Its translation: CASSLTGASTDTQYF.

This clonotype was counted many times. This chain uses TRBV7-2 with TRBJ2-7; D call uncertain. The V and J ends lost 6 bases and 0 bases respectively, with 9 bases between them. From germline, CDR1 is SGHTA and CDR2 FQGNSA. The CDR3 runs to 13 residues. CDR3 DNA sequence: TGTGCCAGCAGGAGGAGCGTCTCCTACGAGCAGTACTTC. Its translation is CASRRSVSYEQYF.

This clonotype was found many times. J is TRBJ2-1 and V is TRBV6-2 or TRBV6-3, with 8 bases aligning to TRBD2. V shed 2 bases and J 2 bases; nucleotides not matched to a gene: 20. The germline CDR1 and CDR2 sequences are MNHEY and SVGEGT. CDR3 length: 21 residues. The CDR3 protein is CASSYLSTGTSERSAYNEQFF. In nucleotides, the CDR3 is TGTGCCAGCAGTTACCTCTCCACCGGGACTAGTGAAAGGAGCGCCTACAATGAGCAGTTCTTC.

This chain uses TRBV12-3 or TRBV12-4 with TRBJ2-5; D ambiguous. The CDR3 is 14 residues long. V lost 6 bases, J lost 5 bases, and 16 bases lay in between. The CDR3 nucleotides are TGTGCCAGCAGCCCCCGACCCGGACGGGAGACCCAGTACTTC. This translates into CASSPRPGRETQYF.

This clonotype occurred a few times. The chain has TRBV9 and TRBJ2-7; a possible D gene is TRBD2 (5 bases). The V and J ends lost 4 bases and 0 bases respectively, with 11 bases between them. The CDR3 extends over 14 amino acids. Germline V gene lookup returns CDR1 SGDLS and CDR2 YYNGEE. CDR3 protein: CASSIHGDSYEQYF. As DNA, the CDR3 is TGTGCCAGCAGCATCCACGGGGACTCCTACGAGCAGTACTTC.

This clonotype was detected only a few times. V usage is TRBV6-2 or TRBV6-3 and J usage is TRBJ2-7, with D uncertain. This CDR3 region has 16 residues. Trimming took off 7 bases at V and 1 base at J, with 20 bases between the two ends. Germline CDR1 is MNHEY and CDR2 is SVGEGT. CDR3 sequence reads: CASNQKGAGRSYEQYF. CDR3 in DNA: TGTGCCAGCAACCAAAAGGGCGCAGGAAGGTCCTACGAGCAGTACTTC.

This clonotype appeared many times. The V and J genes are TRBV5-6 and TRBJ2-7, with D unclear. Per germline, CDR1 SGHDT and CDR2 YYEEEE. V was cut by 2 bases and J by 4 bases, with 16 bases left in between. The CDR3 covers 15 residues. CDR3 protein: CASSLRLTSLYEQYF. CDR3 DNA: TGTGCCAGCAGCTTAAGACTCACCTCACTTTACGAGCAGTACTTC.

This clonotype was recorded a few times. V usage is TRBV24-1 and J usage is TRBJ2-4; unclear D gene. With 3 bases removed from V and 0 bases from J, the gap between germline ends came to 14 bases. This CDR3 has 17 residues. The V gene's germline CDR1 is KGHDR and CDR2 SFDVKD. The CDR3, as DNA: TGTGCCACCAGTGATCTCACATCGATCTTAGCCAAAAACATTCAGTACTTC. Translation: CATSDLTSILAKNIQYF.

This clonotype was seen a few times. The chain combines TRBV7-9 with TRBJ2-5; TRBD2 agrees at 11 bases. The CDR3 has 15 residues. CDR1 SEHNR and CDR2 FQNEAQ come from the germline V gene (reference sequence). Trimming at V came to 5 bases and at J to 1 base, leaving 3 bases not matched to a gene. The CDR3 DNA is TGTGCCAGCAGCCCTAGCGGGAGGTCCCAAGAGACCCAGTACTTC. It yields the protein CASSPSGRSQETQYF.

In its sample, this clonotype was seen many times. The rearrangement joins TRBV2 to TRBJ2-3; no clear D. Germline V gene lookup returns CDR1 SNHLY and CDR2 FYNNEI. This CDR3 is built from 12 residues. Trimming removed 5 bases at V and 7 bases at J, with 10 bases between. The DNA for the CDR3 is TGTGCCAGCAGTCGAGGTGCTTATACGCAGTATTTT. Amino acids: CASSRGAYTQYF.

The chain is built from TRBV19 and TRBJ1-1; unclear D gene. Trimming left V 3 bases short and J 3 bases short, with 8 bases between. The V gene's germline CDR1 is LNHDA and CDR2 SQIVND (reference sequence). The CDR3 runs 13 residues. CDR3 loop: CASSISGDTEAFF. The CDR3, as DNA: TGTGCCAGTAGTATTAGTGGGGACACTGAAGCTTTCTTT.

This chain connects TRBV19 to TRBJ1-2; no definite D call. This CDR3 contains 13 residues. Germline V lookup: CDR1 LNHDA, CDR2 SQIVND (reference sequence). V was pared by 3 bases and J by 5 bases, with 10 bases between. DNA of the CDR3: TGTGCCAGTAGTATCCCGGGGAAATATGGCTACACCTTC. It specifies CASSIPGKYGYTF.

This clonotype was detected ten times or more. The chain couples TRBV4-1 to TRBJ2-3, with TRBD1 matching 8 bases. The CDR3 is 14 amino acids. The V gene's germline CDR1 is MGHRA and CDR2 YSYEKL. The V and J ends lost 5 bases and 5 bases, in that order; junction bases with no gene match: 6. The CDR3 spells CASSSMTGVDTQYF. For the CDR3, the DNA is TGCGCCAGCAGCTCGATGACAGGGGTAGATACGCAGTATTTT.

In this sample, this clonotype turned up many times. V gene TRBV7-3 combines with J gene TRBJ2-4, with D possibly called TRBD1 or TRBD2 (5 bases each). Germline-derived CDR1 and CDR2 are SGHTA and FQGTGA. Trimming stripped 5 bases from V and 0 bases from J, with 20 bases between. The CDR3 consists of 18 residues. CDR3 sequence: CASSPPRGASRAKNIQYF. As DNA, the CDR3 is TGTGCCAGCAGCCCTCCGCGTGGGGCTAGCCGAGCCAAAAACATTCAGTACTTC.

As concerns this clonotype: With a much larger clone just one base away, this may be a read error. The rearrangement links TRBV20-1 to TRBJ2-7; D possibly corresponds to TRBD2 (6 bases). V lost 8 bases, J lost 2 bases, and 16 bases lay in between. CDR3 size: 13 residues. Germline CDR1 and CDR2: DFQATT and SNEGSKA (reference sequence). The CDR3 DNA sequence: TGCAGTCCTGTACGGGGGACCCCCTACGAGCAGTACTTC. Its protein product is CSPVRGTPYEQYF.

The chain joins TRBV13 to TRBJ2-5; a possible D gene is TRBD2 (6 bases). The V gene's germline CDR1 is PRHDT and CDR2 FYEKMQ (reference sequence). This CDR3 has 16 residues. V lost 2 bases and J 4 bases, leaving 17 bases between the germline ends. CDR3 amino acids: CASSLSSARRVETQYF. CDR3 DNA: TGTGCCAGCAGCTTATCTAGCGCCAGGAGGGTAGAGACCCAGTACTTC.